This note documents a single T cell receptor (beta chain) sequence. Its antigen is as yet unknown. The sample originates from a study of cytomegalovirus exposure and HLA in healthy donors. Regarding the study as a whole: The investigators catalogued about 170 TCR beta chains as cytomegalovirus-associated.

Germline values: CDR1 LGHNA, CDR2 YNFKEQ. CDR3 length: 16 residues. V trimming: 1 base; J trimming: 3 bases; junction bases outside the gene matches: 4. The method was immunoSEQ multiplex PCR; TCRdb's version includes in-frame clones alone and lacks a portion of them. The sample lists 150,000 to 200,000 clones, around 87% occurring once. This TCR was sampled from a woman between 25 and 40 years old in good health and CMV-seronegative. The genes are TRBV4-2 and TRBJ2-3, with 10 nucleotides matching TRBD2. Sequenced: PBMCs. CDR3 residues: CASSQGLAGNTDTQYF. The CDR3 nucleotides read TGTGCCAGCAGCCAAGGACTAGCGGGCAATACAGATACGCAGTATTTT.